This T cell receptor (beta chain) was obtained from a study of blood T cell repertoires in COVID-19. In the study overall: Acute and convalescent COVID-19 samples came from the United States, Italy and Spain. Sample material is recorded as cDNA or gDNA derived from T cells, B-cell-depleted T cells, or PBMCs.

The germline V gene has CDR1 LNHDA and CDR2 SQIVND (reference sequence). Trimming took off 8 bases at V and 1 base at J, with 12 bases between the two ends. The CDR3 runs to 14 residues. As processed by the authors: Amplification of reference gene primers provided the estimated nucleated cell counts. Clones were sequenced by immunoSEQ multiplex PCR, and TCRdb holds only the in-frame ones, with some missing. V and J calls and clone size are as listed in that table; D and trimming were resolved from the DNA. The sample gives 75,000 to 90,000 clones, 75% to 85% of which show up once; around 5% is in the top ten.

The sequence came from an older woman with acute or convalescent COVID-19. The rearrangement uses TRBV19 and TRBJ1-3, with a possible D match to TRBD1 (5 bases). Material for sequencing was peripheral blood. CDR3 amino acids: CASRGRGSGNTIYF. CDR3 bases: TGTGCCAGTCGTGGAAGGGGTTCTGGAAACACCATATATTTT.